Presented here are 7 T cell receptor beta chains from one specimen sequenced in a study of cytomegalovirus exposure and HLA in healthy donors. Generated by immunoSEQ multiplex PCR, the TCRdb table keeps only in-frame clones and is missing some. The sample holds hundreds of thousands of clones, 86% seen once. Source material: PBMCs. These receptors were obtained from a woman under 40 in good health and CMV-seropositive.

The chain combines TRBV5-8 with TRBJ1-1; 7 bases agree with TRBD1. The V gene end was trimmed by 1 base and the J gene end by 0 bases; junction bases not matched to a gene: 3. Germline V gives CDR1 SGHTS, CDR2 YDEGEE. There are 15 residues in the CDR3. CDR3 bases: TGTGCCAGCAGCTTGAGGCAGGGGGTGAACACTGAAGCTTTCTTT. Protein: CASSLRQGVNTEAFF.

The chain carries TRBV19 and TRBJ2-7, with D tentatively TRBD2 (5 bases). CDR3 length equals 14 residues. The germline CDR1 and CDR2 sequences are LNHDA and SQIVND (reference sequence). Between the trimmed V and J ends, which lost 3 bases and 3 bases, there was a span of 12 bases. CDR3 sequence reads: CASSISESDYEQYF. In DNA, the CDR3 is TGTGCCAGTAGTATTAGCGAATCCGACTACGAGCAGTACTTC. Based on the CDR3 plus reference TRBV19 and TRBJ2-7, the full variable domain is DGGITQSPKYLFRKEGQNVTLSCEQNLNHDAMYWYRQDPGQGLRLIYYSQIVNDFQKGDIAEGYSVSREKKESFPLTVTSAQKNPTAFYLCASSISESDYEQYFGPGTRLTVT.

This sequence joins TRBV29-1 and TRBJ1-2; TRBD1 is a possible D gene (5 bases). Germline V gives CDR1 SQVTM, CDR2 ANQGSEA. V gave up 1 base and J gave up 0 bases, with 15 bases separating them. CDR3 length equals 16 residues. Here the CDR3 reads CSVEGVEDTSNYGYTF. In DNA, the CDR3 is TGCAGCGTTGAAGGGGTCGAGGACACCTCTAACTATGGCTACACCTTC.

V is TRBV5-1 and J is TRBJ2-3, with 8 bases lining up with TRBD2. The CDR3 totals 14 residues. With V trimmed by 1 base and J by 4 bases, 2 bases remained unmatched. The V gene's germline CDR1 is SGHRS and CDR2 YFSETQ. The CDR3 sequence is CASSLTGLADTQYF. In DNA form, the CDR3 reads TGCGCCAGCAGCTTGACGGGACTAGCAGATACGCAGTATTTT.

This chain connects TRBV4-2 to TRBJ1-5; TRBD1 matches at 7 bases. The trim removed 6 bases at V and 1 base at J, leaving 12 bases unmatched. This CDR3 has 17 residues. CDR1 is LGHNA and CDR2 is YNFKEQ in the germline V gene. The CDR3: CASRHRTGGESNQPQHF. The CDR3 DNA sequence: TGTGCCAGCAGACACAGGACAGGAGGGGAAAGCAATCAGCCCCAGCATTTT.

This clone showed up just a few times. V and J are TRBV5-1 and TRBJ2-6, with 8 nucleotides matching TRBD1. Germline V gene lookup returns CDR1 SGHRS and CDR2 YFSETQ. This CDR3 has 17 amino acids. Trimming cost V 3 bases and J 4 bases; bases outside gene matches: 9. The DNA for the CDR3 is TGCGCCAGCAGCTCGGGGCAGGGGGCGCTAGGGGCCAACGTCCTGACTTTC. Translated, it gives CASSSGQGALGANVLTF.

The chain recombines TRBV14 with TRBJ2-1; TRBD2 agrees at 11 bases. Looked up from germline, CDR1 is SGHDN and CDR2 is FVKESK. This CDR3 has 15 residues. V gave up 5 bases and J gave up 4 bases; unmatched junction bases: 4. The CDR3 loop reads CASSMGLAVYNEQFF. CDR3 nucleotide sequence: TGTGCCAGCAGCATGGGACTAGCGGTTTACAATGAGCAGTTCTTC.